This TCR beta chain was identified in a study of shared clonotypes between healthy human individuals. Findings and caveats of the study: The study generally estimated greater richness for naive than memory subsets.

Germline V CDR1 and CDR2: SEHNR, FQNEAQ (reference sequence). Losses at the gene ends were 1 base for V and 3 bases for J; bases not matched to a gene: 6. CDR3 length: 16 residues. Only CD45RO-negative cells positively selected for CCR7 counted as naive CD8 cells, so terminally differentiated effector memory CD45RA+ cells were excluded. Recent vaccinations or acute infections were absent in the healthy HIV-negative adult donors. In the case of this clone: Antigen unknown.

TCRdb keeps only in-frame clones here, not all; method: immunoSEQ multiplex PCR. The sample has 560,000 or so clones, about 95% seen once. The chain is built from TRBV7-9 and TRBJ1-5, with 7 positions matching TRBD1. Sequencing was carried out using naive CD8+ T cells sorted from blood. The sequence came from a woman aged 25-40 years in good health. CDR3: CASSLGQGDFNQPQHF. DNA of the CDR3: TGTGCCAGCAGCTTAGGCCAGGGGGACTTCAATCAGCCCCAGCATTTT.